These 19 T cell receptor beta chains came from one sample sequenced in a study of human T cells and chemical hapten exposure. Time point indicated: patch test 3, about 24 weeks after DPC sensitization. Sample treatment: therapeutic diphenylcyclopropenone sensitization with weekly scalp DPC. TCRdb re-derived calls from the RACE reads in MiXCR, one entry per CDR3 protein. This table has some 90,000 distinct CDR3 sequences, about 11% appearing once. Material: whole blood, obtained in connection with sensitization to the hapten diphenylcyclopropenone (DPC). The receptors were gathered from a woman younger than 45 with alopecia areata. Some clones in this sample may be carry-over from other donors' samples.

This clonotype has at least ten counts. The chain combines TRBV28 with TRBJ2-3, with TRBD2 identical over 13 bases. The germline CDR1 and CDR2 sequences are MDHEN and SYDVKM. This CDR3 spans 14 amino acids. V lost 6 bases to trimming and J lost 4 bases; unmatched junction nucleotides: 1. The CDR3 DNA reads TGTGCCAGCAGAGGACTAGCGGGAGCAGATACGCAGTATTTT. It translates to CASRGLAGADTQYF.

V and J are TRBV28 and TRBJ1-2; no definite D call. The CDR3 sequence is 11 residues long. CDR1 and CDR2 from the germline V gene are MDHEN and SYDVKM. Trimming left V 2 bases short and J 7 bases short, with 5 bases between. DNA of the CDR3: TGTGCCAGCAGTTTACAGTTTGGCTACACCTTC. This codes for CASSLQFGYTF.

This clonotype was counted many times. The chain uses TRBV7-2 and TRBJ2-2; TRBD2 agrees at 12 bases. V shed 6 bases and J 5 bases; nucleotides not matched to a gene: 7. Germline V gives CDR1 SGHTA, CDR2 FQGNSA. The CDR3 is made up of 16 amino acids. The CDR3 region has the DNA TGTGCCAGCAGGGAGACTAGCGGGAGAGGGACCGGGGAGCTGTTTTTT. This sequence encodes CASRETSGRGTGELFF.

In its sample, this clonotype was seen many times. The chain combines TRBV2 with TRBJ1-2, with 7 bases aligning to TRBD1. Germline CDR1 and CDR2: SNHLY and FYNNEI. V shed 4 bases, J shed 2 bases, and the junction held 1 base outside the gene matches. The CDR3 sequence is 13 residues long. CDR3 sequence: CASSVGQNYGYTF. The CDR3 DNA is TGTGCCAGCAGTGTGGGACAGAACTATGGCTACACCTTC.

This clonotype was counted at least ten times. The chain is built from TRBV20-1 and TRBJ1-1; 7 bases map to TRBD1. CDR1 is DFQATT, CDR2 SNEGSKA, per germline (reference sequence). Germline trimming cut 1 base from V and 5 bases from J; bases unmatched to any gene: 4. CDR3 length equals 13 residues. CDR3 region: CSARGQGETEAFF. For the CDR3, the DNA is TGCAGTGCTAGAGGACAGGGCGAAACTGAAGCTTTCTTT.

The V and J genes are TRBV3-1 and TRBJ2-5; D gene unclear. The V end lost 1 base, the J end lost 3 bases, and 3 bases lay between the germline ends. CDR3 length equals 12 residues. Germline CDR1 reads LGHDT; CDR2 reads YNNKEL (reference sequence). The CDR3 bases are TGTGCCAGCAGCCAAGGTGAAGAGACCCAGTACTTC. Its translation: CASSQGEETQYF.

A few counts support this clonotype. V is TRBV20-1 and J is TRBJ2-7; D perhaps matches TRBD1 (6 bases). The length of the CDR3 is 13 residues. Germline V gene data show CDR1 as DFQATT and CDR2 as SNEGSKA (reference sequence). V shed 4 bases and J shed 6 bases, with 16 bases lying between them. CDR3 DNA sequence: TGCAGTGCTAACACGGGCGACAGGATCGAGCAGTACTTC. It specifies CSANTGDRIEQYF.

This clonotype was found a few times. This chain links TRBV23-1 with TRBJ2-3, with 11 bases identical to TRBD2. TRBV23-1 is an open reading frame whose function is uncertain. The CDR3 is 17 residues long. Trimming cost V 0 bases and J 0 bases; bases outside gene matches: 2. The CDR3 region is CASSQSLAGGSTDTQYF. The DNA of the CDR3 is TGCGCCAGCAGTCAATCCCTAGCGGGAGGCAGCACAGATACGCAGTATTTT.

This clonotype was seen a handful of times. This CDR3 reads CASSFASGSEQYF. CDR3 sequence (DNA): TGTGCCAGCAGCTTCGCTAGCGGGAGCGAGCAGTACTTC. The V gene is TRBV7-2, the J gene TRBJ2-7; 10 bases align to TRBD2. CDR3 length: 13 amino acids. Germline CDR1 reads SGHTA; CDR2 reads FQGNSA. Losses at the gene ends were 3 bases for V and 6 bases for J; bases not matched to a gene: 2.

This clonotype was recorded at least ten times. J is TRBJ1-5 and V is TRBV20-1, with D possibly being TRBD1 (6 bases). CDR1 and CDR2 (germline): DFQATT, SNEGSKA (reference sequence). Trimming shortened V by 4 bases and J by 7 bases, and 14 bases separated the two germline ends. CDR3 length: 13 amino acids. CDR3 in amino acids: CSANTGLGQPQHF. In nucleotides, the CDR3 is TGCAGTGCTAATACAGGGTTGGGGCAGCCCCAGCATTTT.

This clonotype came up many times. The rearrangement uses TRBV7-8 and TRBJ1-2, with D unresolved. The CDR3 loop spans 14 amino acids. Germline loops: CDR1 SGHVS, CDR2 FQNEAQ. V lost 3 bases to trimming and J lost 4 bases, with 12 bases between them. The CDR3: CASSFVRTPYGYTF. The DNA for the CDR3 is TGTGCCAGCAGCTTCGTGAGGACTCCCTATGGCTACACCTTC. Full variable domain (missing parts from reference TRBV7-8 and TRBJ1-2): GAGVSQSPRYKVAKRGQDVALRCDPISGHVSLFWYQQALGQGPEFLTYFQNEAQLDKSGLPSDRFFAERPEGSVSTLKIQRTQQEDSAVYLCASSFVRTPYGYTFGSGTRLTVV.

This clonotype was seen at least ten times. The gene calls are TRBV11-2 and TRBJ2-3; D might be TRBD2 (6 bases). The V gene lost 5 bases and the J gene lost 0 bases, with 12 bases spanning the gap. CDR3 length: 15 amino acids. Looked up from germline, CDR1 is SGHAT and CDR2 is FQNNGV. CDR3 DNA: TGTGCCAGCAGCAAAGCGGGCTTTAGCACAGATACGCAGTATTTT. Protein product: CASSKAGFSTDTQYF.

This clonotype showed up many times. The chain's CDR3 is CASSPIGRAGDTQYF. CDR3 in DNA: TGTGCCAGCAGCCCTATCGGGAGGGCCGGGGATACGCAGTATTTT. This sequence joins TRBV6-2 or TRBV6-3 and TRBJ2-3, with TRBD2 matching 8 bases. After removal of 6 bases from V and 6 bases from J, the junction contained 11 bases not matched to a gene. Germline V CDR1 and CDR2: MNHEY, SVGEGT. This CDR3 is 15 amino acids long.

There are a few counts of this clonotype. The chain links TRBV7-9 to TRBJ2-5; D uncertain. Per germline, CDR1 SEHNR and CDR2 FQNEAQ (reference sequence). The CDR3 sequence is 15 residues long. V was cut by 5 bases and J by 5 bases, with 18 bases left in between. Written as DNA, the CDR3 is TGTGCCAGCAGCGCCCCCTCCGAAAGGTCGGAGACCCAGTACTTC. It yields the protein CASSAPSERSETQYF. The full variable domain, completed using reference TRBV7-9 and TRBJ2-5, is DTGVSQNPRHKITKRGQNVTFRCDPISEHNRLYWYRQTLGQGPEFLTYFQNEAQLEKSRLLSDRFSAERPKGSFSTLEIQRTEQGDSAMYLCASSAPSERSETQYFGPGTRLLVL.

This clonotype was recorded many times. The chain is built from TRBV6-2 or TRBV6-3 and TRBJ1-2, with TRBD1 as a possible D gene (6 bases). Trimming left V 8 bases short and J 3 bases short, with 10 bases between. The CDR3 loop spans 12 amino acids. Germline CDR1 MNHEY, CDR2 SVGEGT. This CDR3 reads CASGDTDYGYTF. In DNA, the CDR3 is TGTGCCAGCGGGGACACGGACTATGGCTACACCTTC.

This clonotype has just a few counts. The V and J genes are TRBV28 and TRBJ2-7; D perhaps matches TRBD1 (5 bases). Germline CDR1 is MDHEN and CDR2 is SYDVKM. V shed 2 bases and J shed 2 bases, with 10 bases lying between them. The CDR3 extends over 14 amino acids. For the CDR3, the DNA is TGTGCCAGCAGTTTACAGGGAAAAACCTACGAGCAGTACGTC. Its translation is CASSLQGKTYEQYV.

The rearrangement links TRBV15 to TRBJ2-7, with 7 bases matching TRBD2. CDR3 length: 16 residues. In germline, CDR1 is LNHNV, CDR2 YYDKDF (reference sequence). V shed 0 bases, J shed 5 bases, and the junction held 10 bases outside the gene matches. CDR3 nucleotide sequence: TGTGCCACCAGCAGAGATCGGGCGGGAGAGGGGCACGAGCAGTACGTC. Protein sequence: CATSRDRAGEGHEQYV.

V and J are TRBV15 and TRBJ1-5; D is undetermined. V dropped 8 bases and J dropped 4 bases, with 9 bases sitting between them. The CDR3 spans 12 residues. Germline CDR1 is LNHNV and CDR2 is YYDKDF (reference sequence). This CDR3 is CATGLGNQPQHF. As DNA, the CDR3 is TGTGCCACCGGCTTAGGGAATCAGCCCCAGCATTTT.

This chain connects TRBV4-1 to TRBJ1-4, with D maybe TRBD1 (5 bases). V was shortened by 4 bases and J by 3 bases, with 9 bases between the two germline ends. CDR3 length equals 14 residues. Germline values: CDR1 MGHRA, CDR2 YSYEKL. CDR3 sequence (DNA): TGCGCCAGCAGCCTCAGGGAATCTAATGAAAAACTGTTTTTT. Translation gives CASSLRESNEKLFF.